This entry describes one T cell receptor (beta chain). In germline, CDR1 is MNHEY, CDR2 SVGAGI. Trimming cost V 6 bases and J 1 base, with 9 bases left between them. This CDR3 has 13 amino acids. As processed by the authors: Nucleated cell counts were estimated from reference gene primer amplification. Measured with immunoSEQ multiplex PCR; TCRdb has only the in-frame clones, and not every one. The V and J calls and the clone size are those of that table, but D and trimming were determined from the DNA. The table lists around 190,000 clones, roughly 80% of them singletons. The sample comes from a study of blood T cell repertoires in COVID-19. Turning to the study itself: In each case, the material was cDNA or gDNA derived from T cells, B-cell-depleted T cells, or PBMCs.

Sequencing used peripheral blood. This TCR derives from a woman between 40 and 50 years old with COVID-19, enrolled during active disease. The chain carries TRBV6-5 and TRBJ1-1, with a possible D match to TRBD1 (5 bases). CDR3: CASSQDKNTEAFF. The CDR3 nucleotides are TGTGCCAGCAGCCAGGACAAGAACACTGAAGCTTTCTTT.